This TCR beta chain was found in a study of radiation and T cells in renal cell carcinoma. Study-level background: Nephrectomy followed 15 Gy stereotactic body radiation by 4 weeks.

With respect to this clone: Its matching antigen is unknown.

This CDR3 contains 19 residues. CDR1 is MNHEY and CDR2 is SMNVEV in the germline V gene (reference sequence). J gave up 3 bases and V 4 bases, and 21 bases lay outside the gene matches. Study-wide results and limits: Top tumor clonotypes rose in blood 2 weeks post-radiation, then contracted. No pretreatment tumor biopsies were available for baseline clonotypes.

Time point denoted: blood 2 weeks post-SBRT. Treatment in this sample: 15 Gy SBRT to primary tumor, nephrectomy 4 weeks later. Method: immunoSEQ multiplex PCR; TCRdb's copy keeps in-frame clones and lacks some. The table has about 120,000 clones, 81% seen once; the top ten hold around 2%. The rearrangement links TRBV27 to TRBJ2-7; TRBD1 matches 7 bases. This clonotype originated in a woman aged 55-75 years with renal cell carcinoma. Source: blood, taken from a patient whose treatment included radiotherapy and nephrectomy. The CDR3 protein is CASSSSYPYGTAGHYEQYF. In DNA form, the CDR3 reads TGTGCCAGCAGTTCCTCTTATCCCTATGGGACAGCTGGGCACTACGAGCAGTACTTC.